These T cell receptor beta chains were read from a single sample in a study of T cell responses to AZD1222 COVID-19 vaccine. Sequencing used immunoSEQ multiplex PCR; TCRdb keeps in-frame clones, though not all of them. This table holds about 54,000 clones, roughly 90% found once. This specimen consisted of peripheral blood, obtained 28 days after the second AZD1222 dose. The origin of the receptors is an adult who received the AZD1222 COVID-19 vaccine. The conserved cysteine and the conserved F or W are not part of the CDR3 here.

j_call v_call cdr3_aa
TRBJ2-7 TRBV30 AGQGTYEQY
TRBJ2-5 TRBV3-1/TRBV3-2 ASSQASSGRSRKTQY
TRBJ1-6 TRBV6-5 ASKVLRDYNSPLH
TRBJ1-1 TRBV4-2 ASSFRGGQNTEAF
TRBJ1-2 TRBV18 ASSPTQEVDYGYT
TRBJ2-3 TRBV5-6 ASSLYGTGDTDTQY
TRBJ2-1 TRBV2 ASSEQESSYNEQF
TRBJ2-3 TRBV5-4 ASSLQSGTDTQY
TRBJ1-6 TRBV19 ASSRDIGNSPLH
TRBJ1-2 TRBV6-2/TRBV6-3 ASSYDGYGYT